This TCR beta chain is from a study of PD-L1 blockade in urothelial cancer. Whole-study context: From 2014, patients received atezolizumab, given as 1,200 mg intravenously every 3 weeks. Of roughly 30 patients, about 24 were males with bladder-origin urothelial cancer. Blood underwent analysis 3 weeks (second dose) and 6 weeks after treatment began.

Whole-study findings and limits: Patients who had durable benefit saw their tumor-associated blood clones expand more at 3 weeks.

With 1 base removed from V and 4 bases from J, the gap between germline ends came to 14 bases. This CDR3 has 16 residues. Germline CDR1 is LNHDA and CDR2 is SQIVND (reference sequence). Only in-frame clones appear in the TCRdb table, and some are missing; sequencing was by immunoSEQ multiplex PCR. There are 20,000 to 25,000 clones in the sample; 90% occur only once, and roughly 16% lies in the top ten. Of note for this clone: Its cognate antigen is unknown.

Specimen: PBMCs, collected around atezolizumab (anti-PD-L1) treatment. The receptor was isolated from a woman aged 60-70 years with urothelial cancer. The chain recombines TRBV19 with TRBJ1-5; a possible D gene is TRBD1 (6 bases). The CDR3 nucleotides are TGTGCCAGTAGTATAGGCCGGACAGCTTTAAATCAGCCCCAGCATTTT. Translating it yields CASSIGRTALNQPQHF.